This TCR beta chain was captured in a study of beta chain features in type 1 diabetes. Across the whole study: Taken together, all samples contributed nearly 110 million examined sorted cells. The study's findings and limits: Shorter TCRB CDR3s, moderately but significantly so, marked every one of the four CD4+ subsets in Type 1 diabetes patients. Diminished insertions and augmented deletions at VDJ junctions characterized type 1 diabetes patients.

This clone was seen a handful of times. Its cognate antigen is unknown. Every isolated RNA sample was fully reverse transcribed, so sequencing captured expressed TCRB transcripts. The table came from immunoSEQ multiplex PCR; TCRdb's copy has only in-frame clones and leaves some out. The profile shows approximately 600,000 clones, approximately 13% of them singletons. Per the germline V gene, CDR1 is SGHRS and CDR2 is YFSETQ. V was cut by 3 bases and J by 2 bases, with 15 bases left in between. The CDR3 covers 15 residues. The chain recombines TRBV5-1 with TRBJ2-7, with D possibly TRBD1 on 6 matching bases. This receptor was taken from a man aged 25 to 40 with type 1 diabetes. Sequencing input: naive CD4+ T cells from blood. The CDR3 sequence is CASSSRGQTTYEQYF. The CDR3 coding sequence is TGCGCCAGCAGCTCACGTGGACAGACAACCTACGAGCAGTACTTC.